This record concerns one T cell receptor (beta chain) sequence. The target antigen is unknown. The germline V gene encodes CDR1 LNHDA and CDR2 SQIVND (reference sequence). V lost 4 bases and J lost 3, with 9 bases in between. CDR3 size: 13 residues. These data are taken from a study of neoadjuvant anti-PD-1 for oral cavity cancer. Overall study: Nivolumab at 3 mg/kg was mostly given biweekly, three to four doses, pre-surgery.

Findings and limits, study-wide: Higher pretreatment blood Treg/Th17 ratios correlated with higher pretreatment blood and lower post-treatment tumor TCRbeta clonality.

Here immunoSEQ multiplex PCR was the method, and the copy in TCRdb shows in-frame clones only, minus some. The sample includes 84,000 or so clones, 84% seen only once; the top ten take 3.1%. PBMCs were not maintained or expanded in culture before analysis. The V gene is TRBV19, the J gene TRBJ1-1; D gene ambiguous. The sequence came from a person aged 35-80 years with oral cavity squamous cell carcinoma. Sequencing was performed on PBMCs, taken before nivolumab (anti-PD-1) treatment. The CDR3 DNA reads as TGTGCCAGTAGTACTTACACGGACACTGAAGCTTTCTTT. Amino acids: CASSTYTDTEAFF. The entire variable domain, with the rest obtained from reference TRBV19 and TRBJ1-1, is as follows: DGGITQSPKYLFRKEGQNVTLSCEQNLNHDAMYWYRQDPGQGLRLIYYSQIVNDFQKGDIAEGYSVSREKKESFPLTVTSAQKNPTAFYLCASSTYTDTEAFFGQGTRLTVV.